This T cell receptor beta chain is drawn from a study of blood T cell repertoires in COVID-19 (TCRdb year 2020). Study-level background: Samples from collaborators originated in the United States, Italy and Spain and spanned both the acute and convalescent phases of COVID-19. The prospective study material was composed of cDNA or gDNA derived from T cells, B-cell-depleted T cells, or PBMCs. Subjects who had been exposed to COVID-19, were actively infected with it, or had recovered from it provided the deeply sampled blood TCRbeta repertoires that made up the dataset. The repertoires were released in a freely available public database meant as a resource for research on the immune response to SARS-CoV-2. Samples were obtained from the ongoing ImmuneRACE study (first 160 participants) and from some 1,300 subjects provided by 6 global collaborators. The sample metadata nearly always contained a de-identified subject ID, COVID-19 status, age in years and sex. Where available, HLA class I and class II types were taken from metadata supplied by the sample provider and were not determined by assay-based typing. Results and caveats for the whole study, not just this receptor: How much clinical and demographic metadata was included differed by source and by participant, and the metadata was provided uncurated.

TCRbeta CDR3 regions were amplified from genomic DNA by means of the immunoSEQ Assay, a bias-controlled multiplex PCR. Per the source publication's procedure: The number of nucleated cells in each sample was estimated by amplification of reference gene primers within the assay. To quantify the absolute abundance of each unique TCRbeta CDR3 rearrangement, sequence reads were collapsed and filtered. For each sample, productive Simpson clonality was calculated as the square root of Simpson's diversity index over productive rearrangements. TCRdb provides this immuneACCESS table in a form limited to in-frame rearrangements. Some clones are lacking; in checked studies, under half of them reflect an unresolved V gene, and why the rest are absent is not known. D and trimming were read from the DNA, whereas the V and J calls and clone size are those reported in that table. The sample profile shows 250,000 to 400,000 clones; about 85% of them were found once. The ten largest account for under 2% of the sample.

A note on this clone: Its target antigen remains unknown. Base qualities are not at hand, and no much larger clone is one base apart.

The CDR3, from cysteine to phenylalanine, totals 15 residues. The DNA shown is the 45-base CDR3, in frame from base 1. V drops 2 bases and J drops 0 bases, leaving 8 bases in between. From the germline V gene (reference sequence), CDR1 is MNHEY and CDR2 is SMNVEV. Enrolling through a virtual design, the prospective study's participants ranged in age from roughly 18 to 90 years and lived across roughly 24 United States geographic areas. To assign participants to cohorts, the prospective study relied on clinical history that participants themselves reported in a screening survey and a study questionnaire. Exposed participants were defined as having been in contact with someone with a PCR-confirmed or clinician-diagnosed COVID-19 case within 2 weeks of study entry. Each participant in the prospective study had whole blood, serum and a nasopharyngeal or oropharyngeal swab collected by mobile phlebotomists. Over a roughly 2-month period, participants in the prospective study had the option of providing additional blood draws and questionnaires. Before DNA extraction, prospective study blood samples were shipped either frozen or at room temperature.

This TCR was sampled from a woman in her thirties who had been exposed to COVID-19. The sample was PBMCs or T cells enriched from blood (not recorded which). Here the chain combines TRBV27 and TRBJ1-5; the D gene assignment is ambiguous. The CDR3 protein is CASSLRRPSNQPQHF. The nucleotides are TGTGCCAGCAGTTTAAGGAGGCCTAGCAATCAGCCCCAGCATTTT.